This TCR beta chain is from a study of blood T cell repertoires in COVID-19. Across the study: Italy, Spain and the United States were the sources of the convalescent and acute COVID-19 samples. Nucleic acid was either cDNA or gDNA, and it came from T cells, B-cell-depleted T cells, or PBMCs.

In the study's own analysis: By means of reference gene primer amplification, nucleated cell counts were estimated. Libraries were prepared by immunoSEQ multiplex PCR; TCRdb keeps only in-frame clonotypes and omits some of them. V and J calls and clone size follow that table, whereas D and trimming were derived from the DNA. The table lists approximately 93,000 clones, 87% of them singletons. CDR1 is MDHEN and CDR2 is SYDVKM in the germline V gene. CDR3 length equals 14 residues. J was trimmed by 0 bases and V by 7 bases; bases with no gene match: 4. This sequence originates from a human donor in a cohort sampled during active COVID-19. The V and J genes are TRBV28 and TRBJ1-1; 8 bases are a match to TRBD1. Material for sequencing was peripheral blood. In DNA form, the CDR3 reads TGTGCCAGCACCAAGACAGGGGTGAACACTGAAGCTTTCTTT. Translation gives CASTKTGVNTEAFF.